This T cell receptor beta chain was captured in a study of T-cell memory formation after mild COVID-19. Using constant-segment primers, 5'RACE produced TCR alpha and TCR beta cDNA libraries carrying sample barcodes and UMIs. TCRdb reanalysed the 5' RACE reads using MiXCR and keeps one entry per CDR3 protein. The sample includes about 180,000 distinct CDR3 sequences, 16% of them seen just once. Findings of the study overall: CD4/CD8 balance characterized clones contracting day 15 to 85, and CD4+ skew characterized later expanders. Clones that contracted clustered mainly in CM and EM if CD4+ and in EMRA if CD8+.

This clonotype was seen at least ten times. Its matching antigen is unknown. The germline V and J ends were trimmed by 8 bases and 0 bases, with 12 bases remaining between them. The CDR3 length is 14 residues. Sequencing was done on a sample of PBMCs or a T cell subset sorted from them (not recorded which). This chain joins TRBV12-3 or TRBV12-4 and TRBJ2-3; D is unresolved. The TCR sequence derives from an adult woman who had mild COVID-19 (a few samples of this study predate the infection). Cell type and time point are not known. The DNA for the CDR3 is TGTGCCAGCGGAATGACGGCTAGCACAGATACGCAGTATTTT. Its protein product is CASGMTASTDTQYF.